Listed here are 8 T cell receptor beta chains from one sample, sequenced in a study of T-cell memory formation after mild COVID-19. TCRdb reprocessed the 5' RACE reads with MiXCR, giving one entry per CDR3 protein. The table lists 200,000 to 250,000 distinct CDR3 sequences, approximately 10% of them singletons. Source material: PBMCs or a T cell subset sorted from them (not recorded which). The receptors originated from a young man who had mild COVID-19 (a few samples of this study predate the infection). Cell type and time point are not known.

The genes are TRBV7-9 and TRBJ2-3; TRBD2 might be the D (6 bases). CDR1 and CDR2 from the germline V gene are SEHNR and FQNEAQ (reference sequence). Trimming stripped 5 bases from V and 2 bases from J, with 23 bases between. This CDR3 region has 18 residues. The CDR3: CASSHSGSGSSFTDTQYF. CDR3 nucleotide sequence: TGTGCCAGCAGCCATAGCGGTTCAGGGTCCAGTTTCACAGATACGCAGTATTTT.

In its sample, this clonotype was seen a few times. The chain combines TRBV4-1 with TRBJ2-3; D is perhaps TRBD2 (6 bases). The CDR3 runs to 16 residues. Per the germline V gene, CDR1 is MGHRA and CDR2 is YSYEKL. V lost 0 bases and J 1 base, leaving 11 bases between the germline ends. In DNA form, the CDR3 reads TGCGCCAGCAGCCAAGAGTGGGCTAGCGGCACAGATACGCAGTATTTT. It codes for CASSQEWASGTDTQYF.

A few counts support this clonotype. The gene calls are TRBV20-1 and TRBJ2-6, with TRBD2 identical over 8 bases. CDR3 length: 14 residues. Germline V lookup: CDR1 DFQATT, CDR2 SNEGSKA (reference sequence). Trimming cost V 3 bases and J 4 bases; bases outside gene matches: 2. In DNA form, the CDR3 reads TGCAGTGCTAGGAGCGGGGGAGGGGCCAACGTCCTGACTTTC. Protein product: CSARSGGGANVLTF.

This clonotype has a handful of counts. The gene calls are TRBV12-3 or TRBV12-4 and TRBJ1-3; the D is unclear. The V end was cut by 5 bases, the J end by 2 bases, with 16 bases between. CDR3 length: 16 residues. Here the CDR3 reads CASSLRARPPGNTIYF. CDR3 in DNA: TGTGCCAGCAGTCTAAGGGCTAGACCCCCTGGAAACACCATATATTTT.

Written as DNA, the CDR3 is TGTGCCAGCAGCCGGAGACAGGTGGCAGATACGCAGTATTTT. This translates into CASSRRQVADTQYF. V gene TRBV5-4 combines with J gene TRBJ2-3; tentative D call: TRBD1 (6 bases). V shed 4 bases and J shed 4 bases, with 13 bases lying between them. CDR3 length: 14 amino acids. Looked up from germline, CDR1 is SGHNT and CDR2 is YYREEE (reference sequence).

The V call is TRBV5-1, the J call TRBJ1-1; 8 bases line up with TRBD1. Germline V gene lookup returns CDR1 SGHRS and CDR2 YFSETQ. Losses at the gene ends were 4 bases for V and 2 bases for J; bases not matched to a gene: 4. The CDR3 sequence is 14 residues long. CDR3 sequence (DNA): TGCGCCAGCAGCAGACAGGGGATTAACACTGAAGCTTTCTTT. Amino acid sequence: CASSRQGINTEAFF.

This clonotype was seen a few times. The chain couples TRBV20-1 to TRBJ2-3, with D perhaps TRBD1 or TRBD2 (5 bases each). The CDR3 consists of 15 residues. Between the trimmed V and J ends, which lost 3 bases and 1 base, there was a span of 14 bases. Per the germline V gene, CDR1 is DFQATT and CDR2 is SNEGSKA (reference sequence). CDR3 sequence reads: CSARSIGARTDTQYF. CDR3 coding DNA: TGCAGTGCTAGGTCCATCGGGGCTCGCACAGATACGCAGTATTTT.

The chain recombines TRBV29-1 with TRBJ2-4, with D uncertain. The CDR3 contains 13 residues. Germline assignment: CDR1 SQVTM and CDR2 ANQGSEA. V was pared by 1 base and J by 0 bases, with 4 bases between. The CDR3 DNA reads as TGCAGCGTTGAAGGGGAAGCCAAAAACATTCAGTACTTC. Its translation: CSVEGEAKNIQYF. The entire variable domain, with the rest obtained from reference TRBV29-1 and TRBJ2-4, is as follows: SAVISQKPSRDICQRGTSLTIQCQVDSQVTMMFWYRQQPGQSLTLIATANQGSEATYESGFVIDKFPISRPNLTFSTLTVSNMSPEDSSIYLCSVEGEAKNIQYFGAGTRLSVL.